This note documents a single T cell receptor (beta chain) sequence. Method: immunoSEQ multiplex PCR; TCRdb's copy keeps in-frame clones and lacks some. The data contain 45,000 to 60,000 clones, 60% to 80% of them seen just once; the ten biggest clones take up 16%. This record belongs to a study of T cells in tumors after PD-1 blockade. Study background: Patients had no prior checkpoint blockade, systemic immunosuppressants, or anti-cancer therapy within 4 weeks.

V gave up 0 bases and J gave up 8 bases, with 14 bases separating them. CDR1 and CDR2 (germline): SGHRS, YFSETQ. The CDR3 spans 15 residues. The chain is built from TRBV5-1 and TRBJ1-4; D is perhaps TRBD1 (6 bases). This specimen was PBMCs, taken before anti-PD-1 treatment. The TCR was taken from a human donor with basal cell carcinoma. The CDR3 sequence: CASSLEAGDWEKLFF. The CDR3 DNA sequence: TGCGCCAGCAGCTTGGAGGCAGGGGATTGGGAAAAACTGTTTTTT.